This T cell receptor (beta chain) originates from a study of type 1 and type 2 diabetes patients. V dropped 2 bases and J dropped 3; count of bases not matched to a gene: 8. The germline gives CDR1 SGHTA, CDR2 FQGTGA. The CDR3 totals 17 residues. This clonotype was counted a few times. The antigen remains undetermined. Study outcomes and limitations: Type 2 diabetes repertoires were more diverse than type 1 diabetes repertoires.

Standard classification criteria confirmed type 1 or type 2 diabetes in all patients. Amplification started from genomic DNA. Multiplex PCR with 30 forward and 13 reverse primers amplified the TCR beta CDR3. TCRdb reanalysed the multiplex PCR reads using MiXCR and keeps one entry per CDR3 protein. The sample holds about 290,000 distinct CDR3 sequences, more than 45% seen once. Input material: peripheral blood mononuclear cells (PBMCs). The chain couples TRBV7-3 to TRBJ2-1; 9 nucleotides line up with TRBD2. The TCR was taken from a man between 18 and 29 years old with type 2 diabetes. The CDR3 bases are TGTGCCAGCAGCTTAGGTAGCGGGAGTCCGGGCTACAATGAGCAGTTCTTC. Translating it yields CASSLGSGSPGYNEQFF.